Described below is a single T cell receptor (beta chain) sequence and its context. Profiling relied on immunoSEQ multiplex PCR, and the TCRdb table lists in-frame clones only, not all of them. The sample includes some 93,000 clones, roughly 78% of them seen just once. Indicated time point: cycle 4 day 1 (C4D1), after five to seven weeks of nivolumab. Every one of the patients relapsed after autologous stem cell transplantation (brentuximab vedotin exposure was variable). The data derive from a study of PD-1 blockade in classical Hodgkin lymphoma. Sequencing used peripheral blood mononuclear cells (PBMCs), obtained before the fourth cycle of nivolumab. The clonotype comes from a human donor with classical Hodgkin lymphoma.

The CDR3 DNA follows: TGTGCCAGCAGCTTACACCGTGGGCAGTACTTC. Residues: CASSLHRGQYF. The gene calls are TRBV7-9 and TRBJ2-7, with D unresolved. Germline V gives CDR1 SEHNR, CDR2 FQNEAQ (reference sequence). Trimming pared 2 bases from V and 9 bases from J, leaving 8 bases between. The CDR3 is 11 amino acids. The whole variable domain, filled in from reference TRBV7-9 and TRBJ2-7, reads DTGVSQNPRHKITKRGQNVTFRCDPISEHNRLYWYRQTLGQGPEFLTYFQNEAQLEKSRLLSDRFSAERPKGSFSTLEIQRTEQGDSAMYLCASSLHRGQYFGPGTRLTVT.